Each of the 26 T cell receptor beta chains below was sequenced from the same sample in a study of blood T cell repertoires in COVID-19. Assay: immunoSEQ multiplex PCR; the TCRdb copy retains only in-frame clones and omits some. The sample contains 65,000 to 100,000 clones, roughly nine tenths of which appear only once. The sequencing input was peripheral blood. These receptors came from a man in his fifties with acute or convalescent COVID-19.

The chain is built from TRBV18 and TRBJ1-1; D is ambiguous. Looked up from germline, CDR1 is KGHSH and CDR2 is LQKENI. This CDR3 contains 17 residues. V was pared by 3 bases and J by 1 base, with 18 bases between. This chain's CDR3 is CASSPLPHGRQNTEAFF. CDR3 bases: TGTGCCAGCTCACCCCTACCCCATGGCAGGCAGAACACTGAAGCTTTCTTT.

This clone was observed a few times. V gene TRBV6-5 combines with J gene TRBJ2-1; 10 bases map to TRBD1. The CDR3 spans 15 residues. Germline V gene sequence: CDR1 MNHEY, CDR2 SVGAGI. The V and J ends lost 5 bases and 8 bases, in that order; junction bases with no gene match: 9. The CDR3 DNA follows: TGTGCCAGCAGTAAACCGGGACAGGGGCTCTATGAGCAGTTCTTC. It yields the protein CASSKPGQGLYEQFF.

This clone was observed a few times. The J gene is TRBJ2-1, the V gene TRBV12-3 or TRBV12-4; D gene uncertain. Trimming left V 3 bases short and J 9 bases short, with 6 bases between. The CDR3 is 11 residues long. The CDR3 DNA sequence: TGTGCCAGCAGTTTCTCAGGTGAGCAGTTCTTC. This sequence encodes CASSFSGEQFF.

V usage is TRBV30 and J usage is TRBJ2-1, with TRBD1 matching 10 bases. V lost 1 base, J lost 3 bases, and 3 bases stayed unmatched. CDR3 length: 15 amino acids. The germline V gene has CDR1 GTSNPN and CDR2 SVGIG (reference sequence). The CDR3 sequence is CAWSEGQGDYNEQFF. In DNA form, the CDR3 reads TGTGCCTGGAGTGAAGGACAGGGGGACTACAATGAGCAGTTCTTC.

The J gene is TRBJ2-3, the V gene TRBV7-3; TRBD1 agrees at 10 bases. Germline V gene sequence: CDR1 SGHTA, CDR2 FQGTGA. With 10 bases clipped from V and 5 bases from J, the junction kept 6 bases outside the gene matches. The length of the CDR3 is 13 residues. The CDR3 DNA reads as TGTGCCACTGGGACAGGGGTATTAGATACGCAGTATTTT. Residues: CATGTGVLDTQYF.

The chain recombines TRBV14 with TRBJ2-1; 9 positions agree with TRBD2. CDR1 is SGHDN and CDR2 is FVKESK in the germline V gene. The CDR3 consists of 17 residues. Trimming took 0 bases from V and 5 from J; bases not matched to a gene: 8. The CDR3 sequence: CASSQDRRRGGNNEQFF. The DNA for the CDR3 is TGTGCCAGCAGCCAAGATAGAAGGCGGGGGGGAAACAATGAGCAGTTCTTC. Drawing the rest from reference TRBV14 and TRBJ2-1, the complete variable domain is EAGVTQFPSHSVIEKGQTVTLRCDPISGHDNLYWYRRVMGKEIKFLLHFVKESKQDESGMPNNRFLAERTGGTYSTLKVQPAELEDSGVYFCASSQDRRRGGNNEQFFGPGTRLTVL.

The rearrangement links TRBV29-1 to TRBJ2-5; TRBD2 aligns across 14 bases. Germline values: CDR1 SQVTM, CDR2 ANQGSEA. The CDR3 consists of 15 residues. Losses at the gene ends were 5 bases for V and 2 bases for J; bases not matched to a gene: 4. CDR3 bases: TGCAGCGTTTGGACTAGCGGGGGGCTTCAAGAGACCCAGTACTTC. Translating it yields CSVWTSGGLQETQYF.

The chain joins TRBV7-3 to TRBJ1-1; D is perhaps TRBD1 (6 bases). Germline V gene sequence: CDR1 SGHTA, CDR2 FQGTGA. The V end lost 5 bases, the J end lost 4 bases, and 14 bases lay between the germline ends. The CDR3 covers 14 residues. The CDR3 spells CASSLREGGTEAFF. The DNA for the CDR3 is TGTGCCAGCAGCCTAAGGGAGGGGGGCACTGAAGCTTTCTTT.

The J gene is TRBJ1-4, the V gene TRBV6-6; D unresolved. Germline V gene sequence: CDR1 MNHNY, CDR2 SVGAGI (reference sequence). Trimming removed 7 bases at V and 7 bases at J, with 19 bases between. The CDR3 sequence is 15 residues long. This chain's CDR3 is CASIREEVPSEKLFF. In DNA form, the CDR3 reads TGTGCCAGCATTAGGGAGGAGGTACCGAGTGAAAAACTGTTTTTT.

The chain links TRBV6-5 to TRBJ2-7, with 8 bases fitting TRBD2. Germline V CDR1 and CDR2: MNHEY, SVGAGI. CDR3 length equals 15 residues. The ends lost 0 bases at V and 1 base at J; junction bases unmatched: 2. For the CDR3, the DNA is TGTGCCAGCAGTTACTCTAGCGGGGATTCCTACGAGCAGTACGTC. Translated: CASSYSSGDSYEQYV.

The chain has TRBV2 and TRBJ1-2; 8 nucleotides align to TRBD1. The CDR3 is made up of 13 amino acids. Germline-derived CDR1 and CDR2 are SNHLY and FYNNEI. Germline trimming cut 6 bases from V and 4 bases from J; bases unmatched to any gene: 4. Here the CDR3 reads CASSLQGGYGYTF. In nucleotides, the CDR3 is TGTGCCAGCAGCCTACAGGGGGGCTATGGCTACACCTTC.

This chain uses TRBV5-4 with TRBJ2-5; 9 bases align to TRBD2. Germline V gene data show CDR1 as SGHNT and CDR2 as YYREEE (reference sequence). V was clipped by 1 base and J by 5 bases; unmatched bases: 6. The CDR3 length is 15 residues. The chain's CDR3 is CASSLQRGVSETQYF. The CDR3 nucleotides are TGTGCCAGCAGCTTGCAGCGGGGGGTTTCGGAGACCCAGTACTTC.

The chain uses TRBV10-2 and TRBJ2-5; D is unresolved. The CDR3 has 13 amino acids. V was trimmed by 4 bases and J by 1 base, leaving 7 bases between them. Germline lookup yields CDR1 WSHSY and CDR2 SAAADI. CDR3 protein: CASSATPQETQYF. The CDR3 region has the DNA TGCGCCAGCAGTGCGACACCCCAAGAGACCCAGTACTTC.

The CDR3 nucleotides are TGTGCCAGCAGCCCGGCGGGGGGACCTTCGGGAGATACGCAGTATTTT. It encodes CASSPAGGPSGDTQYF. V and J are TRBV7-3 and TRBJ2-3; 8 bases match TRBD2. Per germline, CDR1 SGHTA and CDR2 FQGTGA. The ends lost 5 bases at V and 5 bases at J; junction bases unmatched: 12. There are 16 residues in the CDR3.

The chain is built from TRBV6-6 and TRBJ1-5; D is ambiguous. The CDR3 has 15 residues. Germline V lookup: CDR1 MNHNY, CDR2 SVGAGI (reference sequence). The V and J ends lost 6 bases and 1 base respectively, with 13 bases between them. CDR3 DNA sequence: TGTGCCAGCAGATCCTTCGGGGTGAGCAATCAGCCCCAGCATTTT. Encoded protein: CASRSFGVSNQPQHF.

The chain employs TRBV7-2 and TRBJ2-3; D is uncertain. The germline V and J ends were trimmed by 2 bases and 0 bases, with 6 bases remaining between them. The CDR3 has 14 residues. The germline CDR1 and CDR2 sequences are SGHTA and FQGNSA. The CDR3 reads CASSLSRSTDTQYF. The CDR3 DNA reads as TGTGCCAGCAGCTTATCGCGGAGCACAGATACGCAGTATTTT.

This clone was seen just once. The genes are TRBV6-1 and TRBJ2-3, with TRBD2 identical over 13 bases. This CDR3 is built from 17 residues. CDR1 is MNHNS, CDR2 SASEGT, per germline. The V segment lost 0 bases and the J segment 11 bases; nucleotides outside the gene matches: 11. The CDR3 region has the DNA TGTGCCAGCAGTGAAGCGGGACTAGCGGGGTCCCTAGGGAGGCAGTATTTT. Translated: CASSEAGLAGSLGRQYF.

The chain is built from TRBV5-4 and TRBJ2-5, with TRBD2 identical over 11 bases. Per germline, CDR1 SGHNT and CDR2 YYREEE (reference sequence). This CDR3 region has 15 residues. V gave up 7 bases and J gave up 5 bases; unmatched junction bases: 10. The CDR3 region is CASGFRLAGMETQYF. For the CDR3, the DNA is TGTGCCAGCGGATTTAGACTAGCGGGGATGGAGACCCAGTACTTC.

This chain connects TRBV19 to TRBJ1-2, with 10 bases matching TRBD1. Germline-derived CDR1 and CDR2 are LNHDA and SQIVND (reference sequence). CDR3 length equals 14 residues. The J segment lost 3 bases and the V segment lost 3 bases, leaving 1 base of the junction unmatched. CDR3 residues: CASSIGTGDYGYTF. The CDR3 DNA is TGTGCCAGTAGTATCGGGACAGGGGACTATGGCTACACCTTC.

The chain recombines TRBV2 with TRBJ2-2; TRBD2 aligns across 8 bases. This CDR3 has 14 amino acids. Germline V gives CDR1 SNHLY, CDR2 FYNNEI. V gave up 8 bases and J gave up 7 bases; unmatched junction bases: 9. The CDR3 nucleotides are TGTGCCAGCCGGCCGGGGGGGGCAGGCGGGGAGCTGTTTTTT. Protein sequence: CASRPGGAGGELFF.

The chain joins TRBV7-9 to TRBJ2-3; D is unresolved. This CDR3 is 14 amino acids long. V lost 1 base to trimming and J lost 3 bases, with 8 bases between them. Germline V lookup: CDR1 SEHNR, CDR2 FQNEAQ (reference sequence). The CDR3 nucleotides are TGTGCCAGCAGCTTAGAACTGAGAACAGATACGCAGTATTTT. This encodes CASSLELRTDTQYF. Full variable domain (missing parts from reference TRBV7-9 and TRBJ2-3): DTGVSQNPRHKITKRGQNVTFRCDPISEHNRLYWYRQTLGQGPEFLTYFQNEAQLEKSRLLSDRFSAERPKGSFSTLEIQRTEQGDSAMYLCASSLELRTDTQYFGPGTRLTVL.

V usage is TRBV25-1 and J usage is TRBJ2-7; TRBD1 is a possible D gene (6 bases). With 7 bases removed from V and 1 base from J, the gap between germline ends came to 20 bases. There are 16 residues in the CDR3. The germline V gene encodes CDR1 MGHDK and CDR2 SYGVNS. DNA for the CDR3: TGTGCCAGCATGGGCCGGATAGGGCAGGGGTCCTACGAGCAGTACTTC. It codes for CASMGRIGQGSYEQYF.

The chain combines TRBV30 with TRBJ1-2, with D unresolved. The V end lost 2 bases, the J end lost 2 bases, and 3 bases lay between the germline ends. The germline gives CDR1 GTSNPN, CDR2 SVGIG (reference sequence). This CDR3 has 11 residues. CDR3 residues: CAWSRNYGYTF. In DNA, the CDR3 is TGTGCCTGGAGTCGGAACTATGGCTACACCTTC.

This CDR3 is CSVSGQAYEQYF. Here the CDR3 DNA reads TGCAGCGTTTCGGGACAGGCCTACGAGCAGTACTTC. The V gene is TRBV29-1, the J gene TRBJ2-7; 8 nucleotides match TRBD1. Germline-derived CDR1 and CDR2 are SQVTM and ANQGSEA. Unmatched junction bases numbered 2, after V lost 5 bases and J lost 2 bases. This CDR3 contains 12 residues.

The chain combines TRBV6-1 with TRBJ1-6, with TRBD1 as a possible D gene (6 bases). Trimming removed 4 bases from V and 0 bases from J, with 13 bases in between. Germline V lookup: CDR1 MNHNS, CDR2 SASEGT. The CDR3 is 17 amino acids. The CDR3 DNA is TGTGCCAGCAGTGCCGAACCACAGGGCTCCTATAATTCACCCCTCCACTTT. Protein product: CASSAEPQGSYNSPLHF.

V gene TRBV4-2 combines with J gene TRBJ2-1, with 7 positions matching TRBD2. CDR1 is LGHNA, CDR2 YNFKEQ, per germline. This CDR3 contains 15 residues. Trimming cost V 4 bases and J 7 bases; bases outside gene matches: 10. The CDR3 loop is CASSPSGGGVNEQFF. The CDR3 coding sequence is TGTGCCAGCAGCCCCTCTGGGGGGGGTGTTAATGAGCAGTTCTTC.